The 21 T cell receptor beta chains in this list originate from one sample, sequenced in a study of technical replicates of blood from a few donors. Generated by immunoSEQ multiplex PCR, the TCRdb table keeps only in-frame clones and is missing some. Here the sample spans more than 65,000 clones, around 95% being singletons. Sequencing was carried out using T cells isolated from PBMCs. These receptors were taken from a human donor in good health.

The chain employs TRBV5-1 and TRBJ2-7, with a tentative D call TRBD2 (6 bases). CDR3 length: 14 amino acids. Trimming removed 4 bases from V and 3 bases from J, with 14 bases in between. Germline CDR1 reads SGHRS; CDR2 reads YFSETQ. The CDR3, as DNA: TGCGCCAGCAGCCCGGGAGAAGGTTTCTACGAGCAGTACTTC. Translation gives CASSPGEGFYEQYF.

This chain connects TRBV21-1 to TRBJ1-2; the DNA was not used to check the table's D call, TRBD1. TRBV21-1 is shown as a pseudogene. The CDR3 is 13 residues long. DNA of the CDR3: TGTGCCAGCCTAGGTACAGGGGTTCACGGCTACACCTTC. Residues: CASLGTGVHGYTF.

This CDR3 is CASSLGEGLSTDTQYF. In DNA, the CDR3 is TGTGCCAGCAGCTTGGGTGAGGGACTAAGCACAGATACGCAGTATTTT. The rearrangement joins TRBV5-4 to TRBJ2-3; TRBD2 matches 7 bases. The J segment lost 0 bases and the V segment lost 0 bases, leaving 4 bases of the junction unmatched. The germline V gene has CDR1 SGHNT and CDR2 YYREEE (reference sequence). The CDR3 runs 16 residues.

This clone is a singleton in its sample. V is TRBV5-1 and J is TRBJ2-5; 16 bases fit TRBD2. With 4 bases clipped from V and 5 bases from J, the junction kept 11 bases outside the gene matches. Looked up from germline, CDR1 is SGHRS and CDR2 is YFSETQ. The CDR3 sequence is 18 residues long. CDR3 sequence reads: CASSPGTSGRALRETQYF. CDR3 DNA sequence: TGCGCCAGCAGCCCAGGGACTAGCGGGAGGGCACTTCGGGAGACCCAGTACTTC.

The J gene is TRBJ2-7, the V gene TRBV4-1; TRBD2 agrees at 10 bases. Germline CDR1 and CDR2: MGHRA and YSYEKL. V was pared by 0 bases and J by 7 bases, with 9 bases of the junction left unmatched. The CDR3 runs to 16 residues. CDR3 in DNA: TGCGCCAGCAGCCAAGATCCAATCGCTAGCGGGAGTGAGCAGTACTTC. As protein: CASSQDPIASGSEQYF.

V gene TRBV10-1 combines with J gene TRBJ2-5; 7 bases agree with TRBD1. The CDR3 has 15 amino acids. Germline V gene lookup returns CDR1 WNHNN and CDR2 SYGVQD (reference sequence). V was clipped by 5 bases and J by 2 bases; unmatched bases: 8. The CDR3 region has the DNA TGCGCCAGCAGTCCCGGACAGGCCTTACAAGAGACCCAGTACTTC. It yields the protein CASSPGQALQETQYF.

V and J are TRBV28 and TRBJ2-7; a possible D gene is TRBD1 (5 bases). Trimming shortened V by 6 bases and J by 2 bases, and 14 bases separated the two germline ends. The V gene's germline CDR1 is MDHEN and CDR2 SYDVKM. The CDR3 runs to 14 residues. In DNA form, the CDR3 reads TGTGCCAGCAGGTACAGGCATGACCCCTACGAGCAGTACTTC. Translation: CASRYRHDPYEQYF.

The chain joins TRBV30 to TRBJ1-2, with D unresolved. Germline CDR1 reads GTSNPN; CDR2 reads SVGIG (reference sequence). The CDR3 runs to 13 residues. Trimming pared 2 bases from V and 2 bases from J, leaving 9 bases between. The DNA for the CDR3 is TGTGCCTGGAGTAGAGGCTACAACTATGGCTACACCTTC. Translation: CAWSRGYNYGYTF.

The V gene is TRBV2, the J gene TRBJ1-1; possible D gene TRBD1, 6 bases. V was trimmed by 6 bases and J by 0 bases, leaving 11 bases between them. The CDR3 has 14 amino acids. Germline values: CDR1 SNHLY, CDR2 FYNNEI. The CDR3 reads CASRQGTMNTEAFF. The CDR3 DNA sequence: TGTGCCAGCAGGCAGGGGACCATGAACACTGAAGCTTTCTTT.

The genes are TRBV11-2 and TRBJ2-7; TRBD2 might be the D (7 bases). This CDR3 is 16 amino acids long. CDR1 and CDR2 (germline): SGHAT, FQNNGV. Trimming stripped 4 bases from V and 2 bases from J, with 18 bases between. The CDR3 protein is CASSSTTGGLPYEQYF. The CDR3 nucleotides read TGTGCCAGCAGCTCGACGACGGGGGGCTTGCCCTACGAGCAGTACTTC.

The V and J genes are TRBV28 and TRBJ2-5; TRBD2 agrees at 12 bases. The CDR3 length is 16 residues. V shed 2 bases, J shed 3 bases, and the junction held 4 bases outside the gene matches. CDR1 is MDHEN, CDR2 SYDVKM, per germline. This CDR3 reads CASSLGGLAGKETQYF. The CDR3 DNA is TGTGCCAGCAGTTTAGGCGGACTAGCGGGAAAAGAGACCCAGTACTTC.

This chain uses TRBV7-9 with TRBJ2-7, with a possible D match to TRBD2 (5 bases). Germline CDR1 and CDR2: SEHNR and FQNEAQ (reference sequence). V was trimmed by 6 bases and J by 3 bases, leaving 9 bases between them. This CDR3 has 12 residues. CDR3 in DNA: TGTGCCAGCAGTGGGAGCGTCTACGAGCAGTACTTC. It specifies CASSGSVYEQYF. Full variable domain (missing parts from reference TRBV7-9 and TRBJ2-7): DTGVSQNPRHKITKRGQNVTFRCDPISEHNRLYWYRQTLGQGPEFLTYFQNEAQLEKSRLLSDRFSAERPKGSFSTLEIQRTEQGDSAMYLCASSGSVYEQYFGPGTRLTVT.

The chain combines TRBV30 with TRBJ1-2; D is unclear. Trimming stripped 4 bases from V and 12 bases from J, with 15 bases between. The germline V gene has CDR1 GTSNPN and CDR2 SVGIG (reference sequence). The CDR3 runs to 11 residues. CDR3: CAWNTGGLDTF. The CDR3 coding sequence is TGTGCCTGGAATACTGGCGGACTCGACACCTTC.

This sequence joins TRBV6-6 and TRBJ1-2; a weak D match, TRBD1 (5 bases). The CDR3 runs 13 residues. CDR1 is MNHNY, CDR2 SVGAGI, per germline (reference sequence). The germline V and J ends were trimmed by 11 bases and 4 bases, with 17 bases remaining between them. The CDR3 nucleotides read TGTGCCGCGGCGGAGGGACCCGCCTATGGCTACACCTTC. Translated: CAAAEGPAYGYTF.

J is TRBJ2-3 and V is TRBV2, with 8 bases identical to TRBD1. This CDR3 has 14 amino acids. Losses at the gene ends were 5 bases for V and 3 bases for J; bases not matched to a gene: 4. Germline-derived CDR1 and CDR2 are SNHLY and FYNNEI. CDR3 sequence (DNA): TGTGCCAGCAGTCGTCGGACAGGGACAGATACGCAGTATTTT. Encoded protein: CASSRRTGTDTQYF.

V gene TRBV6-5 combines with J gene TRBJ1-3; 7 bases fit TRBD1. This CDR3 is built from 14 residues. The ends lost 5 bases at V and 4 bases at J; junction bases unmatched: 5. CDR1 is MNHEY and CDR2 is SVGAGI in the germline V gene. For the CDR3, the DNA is TGTGCCAGCAGTCCGCCGACAGGGGGAAACACCATATATTTT. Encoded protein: CASSPPTGGNTIYF.

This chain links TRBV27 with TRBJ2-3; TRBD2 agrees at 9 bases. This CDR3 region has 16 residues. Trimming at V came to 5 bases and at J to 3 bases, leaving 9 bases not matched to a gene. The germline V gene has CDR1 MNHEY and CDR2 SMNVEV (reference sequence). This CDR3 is CASSPTSGGPTDTQYF. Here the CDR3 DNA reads TGTGCCAGCAGTCCGACTAGCGGAGGACCGACAGATACGCAGTATTTT.

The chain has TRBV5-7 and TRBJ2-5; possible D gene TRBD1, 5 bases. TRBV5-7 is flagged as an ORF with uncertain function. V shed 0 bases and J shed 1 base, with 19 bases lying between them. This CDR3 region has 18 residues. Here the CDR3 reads CASSLGTHSRGAQETQYF. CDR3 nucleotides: TGTGCCAGCAGCTTGGGAACGCACTCGCGTGGGGCCCAAGAGACCCAGTACTTC.

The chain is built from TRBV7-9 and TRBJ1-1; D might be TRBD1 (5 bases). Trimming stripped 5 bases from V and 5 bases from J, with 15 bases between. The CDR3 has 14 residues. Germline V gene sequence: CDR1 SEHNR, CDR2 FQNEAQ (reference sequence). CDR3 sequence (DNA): TGTGCCAGCAGCCCAGCGCAGGGAAAGACTGAAGCTTTCTTT. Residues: CASSPAQGKTEAFF. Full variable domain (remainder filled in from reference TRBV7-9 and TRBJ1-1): DTGVSQNPRHKITKRGQNVTFRCDPISEHNRLYWYRQTLGQGPEFLTYFQNEAQLEKSRLLSDRFSAERPKGSFSTLEIQRTEQGDSAMYLCASSPAQGKTEAFFGQGTRLTVV.

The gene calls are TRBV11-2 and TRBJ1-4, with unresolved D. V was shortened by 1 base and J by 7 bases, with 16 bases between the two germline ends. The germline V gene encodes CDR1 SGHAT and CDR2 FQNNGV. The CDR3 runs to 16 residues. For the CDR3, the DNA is TGTGCCAGCAGCTTAGGACTCGCTCCATCAAGTGAAAAACTGTTTTTT. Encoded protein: CASSLGLAPSSEKLFF. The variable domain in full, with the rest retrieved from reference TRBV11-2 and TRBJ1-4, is EAGVAQSPRYKIIEKRQSVAFWCNPISGHATLYWYQQILGQGPKLLIQFQNNGVVDDSQLPKDRFSAERLKGVDSTLKIQPAKLEDSAVYLCASSLGLAPSSEKLFFGSGTQLSVL.

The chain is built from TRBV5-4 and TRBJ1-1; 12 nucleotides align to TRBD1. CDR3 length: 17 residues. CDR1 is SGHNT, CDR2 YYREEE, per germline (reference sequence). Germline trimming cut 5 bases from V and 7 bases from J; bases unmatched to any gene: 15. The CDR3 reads CASSKGQGADGVVEAFF. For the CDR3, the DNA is TGTGCCAGCAGTAAGGGACAGGGGGCCGACGGGGTGGTTGAAGCTTTCTTT.